The 3 T cell receptor beta chains given below trace back to one sample, sequenced in a study of CD8 T cells in ankylosing spondylitis. Whole-study results and caveats: One TCR beta motif, made up of several highly homologous variants, appeared characteristic of ankylosing spondylitis blood.

One entry per CDR3 protein, called by TCRdb with MiXCR from the 5' RACE reads. The data hold about 90,000 distinct CDR3 sequences, with about 9% observed a single time. These receptors have no known antigen. Material for sequencing was blood, either unsorted or a sorted T cell fraction (not recorded which). The receptors derive from a male donor with ankylosing spondylitis.

This chain uses TRBV12-3 or TRBV12-4 with TRBJ2-1, with unresolved D. This CDR3 contains 13 residues. The ends were cut back, 4 bases at V and 6 bases at J, with 10 bases in the middle. Here the CDR3 DNA reads TGTGCCAGCAGTTATAGGGTGGTCAATGAGCAGTTCTTC. Residues: CASSYRVVNEQFF.

This chain joins TRBV3-1 and TRBJ2-4; tentatively, D is TRBD1 or TRBD2 (5 bases each). Germline CDR1 is LGHDT and CDR2 is YNNKEL (reference sequence). This CDR3 spans 13 amino acids. V lost 5 bases, J lost 4 bases, and 9 bases lay in between. The CDR3 loop reads CASSRDEKNIQYF. The CDR3 coding sequence is TGTGCCAGCAGCAGGGACGAAAAAAACATTCAGTACTTC.

This clonotype was found many times. The CDR3 coding sequence is TGTGCCAGCAGCCAAGAATGGCGGGAGGGTTACAATGAGCAGTTCTTC. Protein sequence: CASSQEWREGYNEQFF. The chain couples TRBV3-1 to TRBJ2-1; 9 nucleotides agree with TRBD2. Germline assignment: CDR1 LGHDT and CDR2 YNNKEL (reference sequence). The trim removed 0 bases at V and 4 bases at J, leaving 4 bases unmatched. The CDR3 is made up of 16 amino acids.